This T cell receptor beta chain is from a study of blood T cell repertoires in COVID-19. For the study at large: Researchers got acute and convalescent COVID-19 samples from the United States, Italy and Spain.

Authors' methods: Amplified reference gene primers provided the basis for estimating nucleated cell counts. Data came from immunoSEQ multiplex PCR; TCRdb stores just in-frame clones and leaves some out. V, J and clone size reflect that table, while D and trimming were determined from the DNA. The sample records about 140,000 clones, 84% being singletons. The V gene's germline CDR1 is SGHTA and CDR2 FQGNSA. The CDR3 has 13 residues. Regarding this clone: One end of the junction does not line up with germline, which may come from a read error.

The specimen sequenced was peripheral blood. J is TRBJ2-3 and V is TRBV7-2, with D maybe TRBD1 (6 bases). The TCR was taken from a woman aged 60-70 years with acute or convalescent COVID-19. CDR3 in DNA: TGTGCCAGCACCTTACAGGGTTCCGATACGCAGTATTTT. Translation gives CASTLQGSDTQYF.